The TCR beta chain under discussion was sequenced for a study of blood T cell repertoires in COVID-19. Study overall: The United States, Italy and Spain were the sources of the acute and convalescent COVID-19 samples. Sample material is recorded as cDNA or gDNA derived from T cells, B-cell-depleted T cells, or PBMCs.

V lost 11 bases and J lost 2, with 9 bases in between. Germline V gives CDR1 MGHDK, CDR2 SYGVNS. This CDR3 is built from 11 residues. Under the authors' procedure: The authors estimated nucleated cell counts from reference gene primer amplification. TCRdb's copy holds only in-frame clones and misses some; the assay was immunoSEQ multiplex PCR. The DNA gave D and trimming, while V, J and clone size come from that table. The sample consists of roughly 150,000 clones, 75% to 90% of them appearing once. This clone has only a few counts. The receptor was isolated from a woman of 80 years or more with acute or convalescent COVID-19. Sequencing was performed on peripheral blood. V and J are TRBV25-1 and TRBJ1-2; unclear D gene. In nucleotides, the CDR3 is TGTGCCGCCTCGGGGAACTATGGCTACACCTTC. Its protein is CAASGNYGYTF.